These 32 T cell receptor beta chains share one sample of origin, sequenced in a study of cytotoxic CD8 clonotypes in ibrutinib-treated CLL. Only in-frame clones appear in the TCRdb table, and some are missing; sequencing was by immunoSEQ multiplex PCR. The data contain about 68,000 clones, about 63% of them singletons. This sample comprised PBMCs, obtained after 12 months of ibrutinib treatment. All receptors derive from a human donor with chronic lymphocytic leukemia.

In its sample, this clone was seen once. The chain has TRBV7-2 and TRBJ1-5; 7 bases map to TRBD1. This CDR3 contains 15 residues. Germline CDR1 and CDR2: SGHTA and FQGNSA. Trimming took 1 base from V and 7 from J; bases not matched to a gene: 7. This CDR3 is CASSLGRQGGQPQHF. The CDR3 nucleotides read TGTGCCAGCAGCTTAGGGAGACAGGGCGGACAGCCCCAGCATTTT.

This clone was found once. The chain recombines TRBV14 with TRBJ2-2; either TRBD1 or TRBD2 may supply D (5 bases each). V lost 1 base, J lost 6 bases, and 9 bases lay in between. This CDR3 region has 14 residues. Per the germline V gene, CDR1 is SGHDN and CDR2 is FVKESK. CDR3: CASSQVRGPGELFF. For the CDR3, the DNA is TGTGCCAGCAGCCAAGTTCGGGGACCCGGGGAGCTGTTTTTT.

This clone showed up just a few times. As DNA, the CDR3 is TGTGCCAGCAGCCCTAGTAACACTGAAGCTTTCTTT. Translation gives CASSPSNTEAFF. The chain links TRBV7-9 to TRBJ1-1, with D uncertain. Per germline, CDR1 SEHNR and CDR2 FQNEAQ (reference sequence). The CDR3 is 12 residues long. Trimming stripped 5 bases from V and 2 bases from J, with 6 bases between. Together with reference TRBV7-9 and TRBJ1-1, the CDR3 gives the full variable domain: DTGVSQNPRHKITKRGQNVTFRCDPISEHNRLYWYRQTLGQGPEFLTYFQNEAQLEKSRLLSDRFSAERPKGSFSTLEIQRTEQGDSAMYLCASSPSNTEAFFGQGTRLTVV.

This clone has only a few counts. The chain uses TRBV6-5 and TRBJ1-1, with 7 bases aligning to TRBD1. This CDR3 has 15 amino acids. Germline CDR1 reads MNHEY; CDR2 reads SVGAGI. V was pared by 5 bases and J by 1 base, with 7 bases of the junction left unmatched. The CDR3, as DNA: TGTGCCAGCAGTCCGACCGGGACAGAGAACACTGAAGCTTTCTTT. It is translated as CASSPTGTENTEAFF.

The chain couples TRBV14 to TRBJ1-4; a possible D gene is TRBD1 (5 bases). CDR1 and CDR2 from the germline V gene are SGHDN and FVKESK. Trimming cost V 5 bases and J 4 bases, with 17 bases left between them. The length of the CDR3 is 16 residues. The CDR3 DNA sequence: TGTGCCAGCAGCAACACCCACCAGGGAATTAATGAAAAACTGTTTTTT. Its translation is CASSNTHQGINEKLFF.

This clone turned up a few times. J is TRBJ1-3 and V is TRBV5-1, with D unresolved. Looked up from germline, CDR1 is SGHRS and CDR2 is YFSETQ. With 4 bases removed from V and 3 bases from J, the gap between germline ends came to 11 bases. CDR3 length: 14 amino acids. CDR3 DNA sequence: TGCGCCAGCAGCCCCGACCTAGGTGGAAACACCATATATTTT. The encoded protein is CASSPDLGGNTIYF.

As regards this clone: Different DNA sequences within this sample yield the same CDR3. V gene TRBV7-2 combines with J gene TRBJ1-2; D uncertain. This CDR3 has 12 residues. The V gene's germline CDR1 is SGHTA and CDR2 FQGNSA. Trimming removed 4 bases at V and 5 bases at J, with 8 bases between. The CDR3 region has the DNA TGTGCCAGCAGCTCCGGGCGGTATGGCTACACCTTC. It encodes CASSSGRYGYTF.

This clone was picked up one time. The genes are TRBV28 and TRBJ1-2; TRBD1 aligns across 7 bases. Germline CDR1 and CDR2: MDHEN and SYDVKM. The trim removed 10 bases at V and 7 bases at J, leaving 21 bases unmatched. CDR3 length equals 16 residues. The CDR3 DNA reads as TGTGCCACCCGCATGTCCGGGACAGCTCGGGTCGGTGGCTACACCTTC. Residues: CATRMSGTARVGGYTF.

The chain carries TRBV9 and TRBJ2-2; TRBD2 agrees at 13 bases. J was trimmed by 5 bases and V by 3 bases; bases with no gene match: 4. CDR3 length: 16 residues. The germline gives CDR1 SGDLS, CDR2 YYNGEE. The CDR3, as DNA: TGTGCCAGCAGCGCAAAGACTAGCGGGGGGACCGGGGAGCTGTTTTTT. This codes for CASSAKTSGGTGELFF.

This chain uses TRBV27 with TRBJ1-1, with no clear D. This CDR3 has 17 amino acids. Trimming removed 5 bases from V and 1 base from J, with 20 bases in between. Germline CDR1 is MNHEY and CDR2 is SMNVEV (reference sequence). The CDR3 DNA reads as TGTGCCAGCAGTCCCCTTGCCCGGAGGGCGAGGAACACTGAAGCTTTCTTT. Translating gives CASSPLARRARNTEAFF.

The rearrangement joins TRBV29-1 to TRBJ2-3; the D gene is possibly TRBD1 (7 bases). Germline CDR1 SQVTM, CDR2 ANQGSEA. This CDR3 is 12 amino acids long. The V and J ends lost 4 bases and 6 bases respectively, with 11 bases between them. The CDR3 DNA sequence: TGCAGCGTTGCAGGGGGGTCGGATACGCAGTATTTT. Translating gives CSVAGGSDTQYF.

A few counts support this clone. The V and J genes are TRBV5-6 and TRBJ1-5; no firm D call. The V gene lost 3 bases and the J gene lost 0 bases, with 10 bases spanning the gap. The CDR3 consists of 15 residues. The germline CDR1 and CDR2 sequences are SGHDT and YYEEEE. CDR3 sequence reads: CASSSGSHSNQPQHF. In nucleotides, the CDR3 is TGTGCCAGCAGCTCAGGAAGTCATAGCAATCAGCCCCAGCATTTT.

The V call is TRBV13, the J call TRBJ2-5; 10 bases are a match to TRBD2. The CDR3 sequence is 17 residues long. J was trimmed by 4 bases and V by 0 bases; bases with no gene match: 8. The germline V gene has CDR1 PRHDT and CDR2 FYEKMQ (reference sequence). The DNA for the CDR3 is TGTGCCAGCAGCTTAGGTCCTAGCGGGGGTTTAGGAGAGACCCAGTACTTC. This encodes CASSLGPSGGLGETQYF.

The J gene is TRBJ1-5, the V gene TRBV6-6; D is unclear. The V gene's germline CDR1 is MNHNY and CDR2 SVGAGI (reference sequence). This CDR3 comprises 12 residues. The V gene lost 5 bases and the J gene lost 9 bases, with 11 bases spanning the gap. The CDR3 is CASSQALGPQHF. CDR3 coding DNA: TGTGCCAGCAGTCAAGCATTGGGGCCCCAGCATTTT.

This clone appeared a few times. The chain links TRBV28 to TRBJ1-6; tentative D call: TRBD1 (6 bases). V gave up 3 bases and J gave up 6 bases, with 9 bases separating them. CDR1 is MDHEN and CDR2 is SYDVKM in the germline V gene. The CDR3 extends over 14 amino acids. The CDR3 DNA reads TGTGCCAGCAGTTTTGACAGGACTAATTCACCCCTCCACTTT. This codes for CASSFDRTNSPLHF. Full variable domain (remainder filled in from reference TRBV28 and TRBJ1-6): DVKVTQSSRYLVKRTGEKVFLECVQDMDHENMFWYRQDPGLGLRLIYFSYDVKMKEKGDIPEGYSVSREKKERFSLILESASTNQTSMYLCASSFDRTNSPLHFGNGTRLTVT.

The CDR3 bases are TGCGCCAGCAGCCAAGCGGCCGGGGGGGCAGATACGCAGTATTTT. Translating gives CASSQAAGGADTQYF. V and J are TRBV4-3 and TRBJ2-3; 8 positions agree with TRBD2. Germline CDR1 is LGHNA and CDR2 is YSLEER. V shed 1 base and J 4 bases; nucleotides not matched to a gene: 4. The CDR3 covers 15 residues.

The chain has TRBV18 and TRBJ1-5, with a possible D match to TRBD1 (5 bases). The germline V and J ends were trimmed by 3 bases and 1 base, with 10 bases remaining between them. CDR3 length: 15 residues. Germline values: CDR1 KGHSH, CDR2 LQKENI. The CDR3 protein is CASSPGGGSNQPQHF. The CDR3 region has the DNA TGTGCCAGCTCACCTGGGGGAGGGAGCAATCAGCCCCAGCATTTT. The variable domain in full, completed from reference TRBV18 and TRBJ1-5, reads NAGVMQNPRHLVRRRGQEARLRCSPMKGHSHVYWYRQLPEEGLKFMVYLQKENIIDESGMPKERFSAEFPKEGPSILRIQQVVRGDSAAYFCASSPGGGSNQPQHFGDGTRLSIL.

This sequence joins TRBV7-6 and TRBJ1-1; 10 bases map to TRBD1. CDR1 is SGHVS and CDR2 is FNYEAQ in the germline V gene. The V and J ends lost 5 bases and 2 bases, in that order; junction bases with no gene match: 11. CDR3 length: 17 amino acids. CDR3 region: CASSHGTGDSGNTEAFF. The CDR3 region has the DNA TGTGCCAGCAGCCACGGGACAGGGGATTCAGGAAACACTGAAGCTTTCTTT. Based on the CDR3 plus reference TRBV7-6 and TRBJ1-1, the full variable domain is GAGVSQSPRYKVTKRGQDVALRCDPISGHVSLYWYRQALGQGPEFLTYFNYEAQQDKSGLPNDRFSAERPEGSISTLTIQRTEQRDSAMYRCASSHGTGDSGNTEAFFGQGTRLTVV.

The DNA of the CDR3 is TGTGCCAGCAGTTACTTTGCAGGGGCCGATCAGCCCCAGCATTTT. This translates into CASSYFAGADQPQHF. The gene calls are TRBV6-5 and TRBJ1-5; D perhaps matches TRBD1 (6 bases). The V and J ends lost 1 base and 5 bases respectively, with 12 bases between them. From germline, CDR1 is MNHEY and CDR2 SVGAGI. The CDR3 loop spans 15 amino acids.

This clone was counted between two and nine times. This chain uses TRBV28 with TRBJ1-5; tentative D call: TRBD1 (5 bases). CDR3 length: 14 amino acids. Germline loops: CDR1 MDHEN, CDR2 SYDVKM. The V and J ends lost 6 bases and 6 bases respectively, with 15 bases between them. The CDR3 spells CASRLGTAGQPQHF. The DNA of the CDR3 is TGTGCCAGCAGGTTGGGGACCGCAGGTCAGCCCCAGCATTTT. Combining the CDR3 with reference TRBV28 and TRBJ1-5 gives the whole variable domain DVKVTQSSRYLVKRTGEKVFLECVQDMDHENMFWYRQDPGLGLRLIYFSYDVKMKEKGDIPEGYSVSREKKERFSLILESASTNQTSMYLCASRLGTAGQPQHFGDGTRLSIL.

The rearrangement joins TRBV5-1 to TRBJ2-2, with a weak D call TRBD2 (5 bases). The CDR3 sequence is 19 residues long. The germline gives CDR1 SGHRS, CDR2 YFSETQ. Trimming took 2 bases from V and 4 from J, leaving 24 bases between them. Here the CDR3 DNA reads TGCGCCAGCAGCTTACCCATTCACGCGAGGGCGCCCGTCACCGGGGAGCTGTTTTTT. Its translation is CASSLPIHARAPVTGELFF.

The gene calls are TRBV2 and TRBJ1-1; no clear D. The CDR3 is 14 amino acids. Germline V gene sequence: CDR1 SNHLY, CDR2 FYNNEI. V lost 4 bases to trimming and J lost 0 bases, with 9 bases between them. The chain's CDR3 is CASSVQTLNTEAFF. In nucleotides, the CDR3 is TGTGCCAGCAGTGTACAGACCCTGAACACTGAAGCTTTCTTT.

The CDR3 reads CASSLAGLTNEKLFF. CDR3 nucleotide sequence: TGCGCCAGCAGCTTGGCCGGTCTAACTAATGAAAAACTGTTTTTT. The V and J genes are TRBV5-1 and TRBJ1-4; D is uncertain. Germline V CDR1 and CDR2: SGHRS, YFSETQ. The CDR3 is made up of 15 amino acids. V dropped 0 bases and J dropped 1 base, with 7 bases sitting between them.

V usage is TRBV7-8 and J usage is TRBJ1-1, with a possible D match to TRBD1 (5 bases). Trimming took 4 bases from V and 4 from J, leaving 13 bases between them. Per the germline V gene, CDR1 is SGHVS and CDR2 is FQNEAQ. The CDR3 covers 14 residues. The CDR3 DNA reads as TGTGCCAGCAGCTCCTTTTCGGGACCCACTGAAGCTTTCTTT. This translates into CASSSFSGPTEAFF.

The V gene is TRBV6-5, the J gene TRBJ1-6, with 7 bases that match TRBD1. CDR1 MNHEY and CDR2 SVGAGI come from the germline V gene. The length of the CDR3 is 15 residues. Unmatched junction bases numbered 8, after V lost 5 bases and J lost 7 bases. As DNA, the CDR3 is TGTGCCAGCAGTGGGTGGACAGGACGGAATTCACCCCTCCACTTT. Protein sequence: CASSGWTGRNSPLHF.

V is TRBV6-5 and J is TRBJ1-2; the D is unclear. This CDR3 region has 13 residues. The germline CDR1 and CDR2 sequences are MNHEY and SVGAGI. V shed 2 bases and J shed 8 bases, with 12 bases lying between them. The CDR3 region is CASSYTDGRGYTF. The CDR3, as DNA: TGTGCCAGCAGTTACACGGACGGTCGCGGCTACACCTTC.

This clone has only a few counts. The chain uses TRBV2 and TRBJ1-1; the D gene is possibly TRBD1 (5 bases). Per germline, CDR1 SNHLY and CDR2 FYNNEI. Trimming took off 6 bases at V and 2 bases at J, with 13 bases between the two ends. The CDR3 spans 14 residues. The CDR3 DNA reads TGTGCCAGCAGGGGGTTAGGGGATAACACTGAAGCTTTCTTT. As protein: CASRGLGDNTEAFF.

V usage is TRBV7-2 and J usage is TRBJ2-2; D unresolved. Trimming left V 5 bases short and J 10 bases short, with 11 bases between. The CDR3 runs 12 residues. CDR1 and CDR2 (germline): SGHTA, FQGNSA. DNA for the CDR3: TGTGCCAGCAGCCCTACCTCCACGGAGCTGTTTTTT. It encodes CASSPTSTELFF.

The V and J genes are TRBV4-1 and TRBJ1-6; D gene ambiguous. Germline lookup yields CDR1 MGHRA and CDR2 YSYEKL. The CDR3 runs 13 residues. Trimming removed 0 bases at V and 9 bases at J, with 6 bases between. This CDR3 is CASSQDSASPLHF. The CDR3 nucleotides read TGCGCCAGCAGCCAAGATTCGGCTTCACCCCTCCACTTT.

The rearrangement joins TRBV9 to TRBJ1-2; D gene ambiguous. The CDR3 is 19 amino acids. Trimming pared 0 bases from V and 8 bases from J, leaving 29 bases between. Looked up from germline, CDR1 is SGDLS and CDR2 is YYNGEE. This CDR3 is CASSVDPGLTRISLGGYTF. The CDR3 coding sequence is TGTGCCAGCAGCGTAGACCCGGGCTTAACACGGATCTCTCTGGGGGGCTACACCTTC.

J is TRBJ1-1 and V is TRBV5-6, with D unclear. Trimming removed 3 bases from V and 0 bases from J, with 15 bases in between. CDR3 length: 16 amino acids. Germline lookup yields CDR1 SGHDT and CDR2 YYEEEE. The CDR3 sequence is CASSSDGPNMNTEAFF. CDR3 nucleotide sequence: TGTGCCAGCAGCTCGGACGGCCCTAACATGAACACTGAAGCTTTCTTT.

The chain links TRBV13 to TRBJ1-2; 7 nucleotides align to TRBD1. Trimming cost V 5 bases and J 7 bases; bases outside gene matches: 4. The CDR3 has 12 residues. Germline V CDR1 and CDR2: PRHDT, FYEKMQ (reference sequence). CDR3 amino acids: CASSPRQGGYTF. Written as DNA, the CDR3 is TGTGCCAGCAGCCCCCGACAGGGTGGCTACACCTTC.